The table lists the clone carrying this T cell receptor (beta chain) with a few counts. As to time point: persistent/refractory GD, antithyroid drugs over 5 years with positive TRAb. With RNA extracted from PBMCs as input, the TCR library was made. This specimen comes from a study of regulatory T cells in long-lasting Graves disease. Trimming removed 0 bases at V and 12 bases at J, with 20 bases between. The CDR3 runs 15 residues. Germline assignment: CDR1 PRHDT and CDR2 FYEKMQ (reference sequence). For TCR beta, libraries came from iRepertoire HTBI primers and Arm-PCR of CDR3 regions. A single record per CDR3 protein comes from TCRdb applying MiXCR to the multiplex PCR reads. The repertoire holds 390,000 or so distinct CDR3 sequences, with approximately 25% as singletons.

This chain links TRBV13 with TRBJ1-1; D is perhaps TRBD1 (6 bases). The sequence came from a woman aged 40 to 50 with Graves disease. This material consisted of peripheral blood mononuclear cells (PBMCs), taken when the disease was refractory, from a patient treated with antithyroid drugs. This CDR3 is CASSLGPRIGGGTFF. CDR3 DNA: TGTGCCAGCAGCTTAGGGCCCCGAATTGGGGGCGGAACTTTCTTT.